Described below is a single T cell receptor (beta chain) sequence and its context. Its antigen is unknown. These data belong to a study of cytomegalovirus exposure and HLA in healthy donors. About the research overall: Unique TCRs from HLA-typed donors, 75 million to 100 million of them, were held in an early data release.

Germline trimming cut 4 bases from V and 5 bases from J; bases unmatched to any gene: 8. Germline assignment: CDR1 SGDLS and CDR2 YYNGEE. The CDR3 is 14 residues long. General study findings and limits: Among the CMV-associated chains, three were confirmed in vitro as specific for CMV antigens. Another analysis was done later, and it associated roughly 15,000 TCR beta sequences with HLA alleles at 0.05 false discovery rate.

Despite likely unrecorded immune exposures, the donors were nominally healthy at the time of sampling. PCR was performed using 60 Vbeta and 13 Jbeta primers. This table comes from immunoSEQ multiplex PCR, and its TCRdb copy is limited to in-frame clones, with some not included. The data show 100,000 to 150,000 clones, with roughly 78% seen just once and 7.5% to 9.5% held by the top ten. Sequenced: PBMCs. V and J are TRBV9 and TRBJ1-2; TRBD1 matches at 7 bases. The origin of this receptor is a young man in good health and CMV-seropositive. CDR3 DNA: TGTGCCAGCAGCTCGGAGGGGGCGCGGTATGGCTACACCTTC. Translation gives CASSSEGARYGYTF. Variable domain in full (rest from reference TRBV9 and TRBJ1-2): DSGVTQTPKHLITATGQRVTLRCSPRSGDLSVYWYQQSLDQGLQFLIQYYNGEERAKGNILERFSAQQFPDLHSELNLSSLELGDSALYFCASSSEGARYGYTFGSGTRLTVV.